One T cell receptor (beta chain) is described in this entry. Its target is not known. The data belong to a study of blood T cells in healthy people across ages. A J-beta primer mix and a sample-barcoded 5' primer were used in a second PCR of about 7 to 12 cycles. Every sample returned 2.5 million or more CDR3-containing paired-end reads. TCRdb called the 5' RACE reads again in MiXCR, with one record for every CDR3 protein. The sample lists 600,000 to 1,000,000 distinct CDR3 sequences, over 45% occurring once. Germline V gene data show CDR1 as SGHTA and CDR2 as FQGNSA. The CDR3 spans 14 residues. V dropped 5 bases and J dropped 6; count of bases not matched to a gene: 7. Broader study findings: Fewer expanded clones and more diversity marked long-lived versus aged donors.

The TCR originated in a man aged 25-45 years in good health. J is TRBJ2-7 and V is TRBV7-2, with 10 bases matching TRBD2. The sequenced sample was blood. For the CDR3, the DNA is TGTGCCAGCAGCCAGCGGGGGGGTCGGTGCGAGCAGTACTTC. It specifies CASSQRGGRCEQYF.